The present T cell receptor beta chain was sequenced within a study of T cells in Graves' hyperthyroidism and ophthalmopathy. The table lists this clonotype with many counts. Per the germline V gene, CDR1 is SGHTA and CDR2 is FQGTGA. Losses at the gene ends were 5 bases for V and 8 bases for J; bases not matched to a gene: 9. The CDR3 contains 15 residues. Using RNA transcripts as the source, TCR beta CDR3 regions were amplified. A first-round RT-PCR of the TCR CDR3 used the HTBI primer set. TCRdb re-derived calls from the multiplex PCR reads in MiXCR, one entry per CDR3 protein. The table has 450,000 to 700,000 distinct CDR3 sequences, 46% seen once; the top ten hold around 20%.

J is TRBJ1-4 and V is TRBV7-3, with 9 bases identical to TRBD1. The sequenced sample consisted of peripheral blood or thyroid tissue (not recorded which). The TCR originated in an adult woman with Graves' disease, either hyperthyroidism or ophthalmopathy (not recorded which). CDR3 in amino acids: CASSPGDRAGEKLFF. CDR3 nucleotide sequence: TGTGCCAGCAGCCCTGGGGACAGGGCAGGAGAAAAACTGTTTTTT.